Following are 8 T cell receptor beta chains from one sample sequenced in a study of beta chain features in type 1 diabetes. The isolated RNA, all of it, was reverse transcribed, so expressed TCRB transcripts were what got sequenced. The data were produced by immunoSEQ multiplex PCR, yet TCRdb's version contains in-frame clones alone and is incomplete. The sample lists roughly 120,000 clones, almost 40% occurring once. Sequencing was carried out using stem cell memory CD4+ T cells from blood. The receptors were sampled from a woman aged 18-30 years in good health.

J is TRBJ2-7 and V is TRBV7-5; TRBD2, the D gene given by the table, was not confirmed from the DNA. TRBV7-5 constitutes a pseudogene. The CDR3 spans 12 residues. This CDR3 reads CASSLTHGTSAF. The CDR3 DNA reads TGTGCCAGCAGCTTAACGCATGGGACTAGTGCATTC.

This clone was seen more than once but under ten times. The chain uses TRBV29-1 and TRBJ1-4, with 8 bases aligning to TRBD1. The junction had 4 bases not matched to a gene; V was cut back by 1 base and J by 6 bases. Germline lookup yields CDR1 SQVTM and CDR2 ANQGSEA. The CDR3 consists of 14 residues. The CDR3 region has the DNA TGCAGCGTTGAAGCCGGACAGGGAGATGAAAAACTGTTTTTT. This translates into CSVEAGQGDEKLFF.

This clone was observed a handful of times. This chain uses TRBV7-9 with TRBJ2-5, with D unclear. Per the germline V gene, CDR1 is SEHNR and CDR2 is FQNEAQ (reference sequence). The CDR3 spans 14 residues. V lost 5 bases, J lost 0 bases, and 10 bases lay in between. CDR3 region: CASSLPLYQETQYF. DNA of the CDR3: TGTGCCAGCAGCCTCCCTTTGTACCAAGAGACCCAGTACTTC.

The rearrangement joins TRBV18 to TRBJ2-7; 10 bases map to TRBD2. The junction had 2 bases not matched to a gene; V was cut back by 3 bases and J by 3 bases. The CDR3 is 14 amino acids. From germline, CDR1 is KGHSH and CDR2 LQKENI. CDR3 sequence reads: CASSPGTSVYEQYF. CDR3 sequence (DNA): TGTGCCAGCTCACCCGGGACTAGCGTCTACGAGCAGTACTTC.

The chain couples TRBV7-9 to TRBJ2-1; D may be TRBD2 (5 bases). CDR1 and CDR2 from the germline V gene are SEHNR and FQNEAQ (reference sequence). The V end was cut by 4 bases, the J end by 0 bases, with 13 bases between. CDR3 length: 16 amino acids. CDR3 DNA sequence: TGTGCCAGCAGCTCCCCGGTGGGGAGCTCCTACAATGAGCAGTTCTTC. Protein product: CASSSPVGSSYNEQFF.

In nucleotides, the CDR3 is TGTGCCACTCAGGGGCAGCTTATCGATGAGCAGTTCTTC. Protein: CATQGQLIDEQFF. The V gene is TRBV19, the J gene TRBJ2-1; tentatively, D is TRBD1 (6 bases). The V gene's germline CDR1 is LNHDA and CDR2 SQIVND (reference sequence). The CDR3 consists of 13 residues. With 10 bases removed from V and 8 bases from J, the gap between germline ends came to 18 bases.

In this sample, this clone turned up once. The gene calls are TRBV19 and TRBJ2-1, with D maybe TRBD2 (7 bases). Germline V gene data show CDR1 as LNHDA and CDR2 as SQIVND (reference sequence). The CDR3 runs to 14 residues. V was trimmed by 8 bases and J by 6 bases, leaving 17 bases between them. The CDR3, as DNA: TGTGCCAGTGGGACTCGCCGGGGGGCCAATGAGCAGTTCTTC. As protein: CASGTRRGANEQFF.

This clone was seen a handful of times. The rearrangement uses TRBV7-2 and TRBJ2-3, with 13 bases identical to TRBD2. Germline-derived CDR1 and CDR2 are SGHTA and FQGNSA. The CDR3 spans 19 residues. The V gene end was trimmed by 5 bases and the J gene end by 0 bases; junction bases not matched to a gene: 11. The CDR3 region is CASSPRRGTSGTSTDTQYF. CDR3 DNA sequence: TGTGCCAGCAGCCCGCGAAGGGGGACTAGCGGGACTAGCACAGATACGCAGTATTTT.